This TCR beta chain was retrieved from a study of cytomegalovirus exposure and HLA in healthy donors listed by TCRdb under 2017. In terms of the full investigation: An earlier analysis of roughly 570 of the donors reported 250 to 350 Gb of sequence data and 95 million to 120 million unique TCR beta sequences obtained from roughly 180 million T cells. Alongside the repertoire data, information on donor age, sex, ethnicity and CMV serostatus was compiled. A later analysis re-examined previously published TCR beta repertoires from roughly 650 donors and added high-resolution HLA genotyping to investigate patterns of TCR occurrence. In addition to the first cohort of 666 subjects, a separate validation cohort of 130 or so different subjects was used. The number of donors typed differed by locus, with roughly 629-640 for A, B, C, DRB1 and DQB1, roughly 520 for DQA1, approximately 570 for DPA1, and 472 for DPB1. Among some 400 genotyped donors of the cohort, an average of around 250,000 unique TCR beta nucleotide sequences was sequenced per donor, of which 15% to 20% were non-productive. Class I and class II HLA loci were covered by the typing at four-digit resolution. All discovery cohort repertoires had been generated on a single sequencing platform. Genome-wide SNP genotypes for about 55% of the roughly 670 donors were used in a later genetic analysis, which treated that subset as a discovery cohort. Roughly 320 gigabases of sequencing data and 75 million to 85 million unique TCR sequences made up an early release that covered some 640 HLA-typed donors. The study used immunosequencing to profile the T cell repertoires of approximately 630 subjects and linked those repertoires to cytomegalovirus serostatus. Rather than using new phenotypic data, the later analysis identified candidate immune exposures from TCR beta sequences and from how often those sequences occurred across donors. To predict cytomegalovirus infection status, the study brought together high-throughput TCR immunosequencing, statistical association of individual TCRs with disease status, and machine learning. The aim of the study was to test whether cataloging public T cell receptors could identify signatures of past pathogen exposure. Of the roughly 420 genotyped donors, 75% to 85% were placed in the genetic ancestry cluster associated with self-reported Caucasian donors. An earlier analysis of around 540 of the donors applied high-throughput TCR beta sequencing to assess whether each TCR beta V gene segment acted as functional or pseudogenic. About five DR-DQ haplotypes were treated as single units for association and clustering because of strong linkage in the cohort. The investigation overall reported the following: The classifier was reported to diagnose cytomegalovirus status with high specificity and sensitivity in both the original cohort and the validation cohort. According to a later genetic analysis, donors in an Asian-associated ancestry cluster had fewer N-insertions in productive TCRs than the approximately 650-donor mean. Correlated functional status among segregating V segments might be attributable to linkage disequilibrium, but an unknown experimental factor could not be ruled out. The authors suggested that the approach could potentially be generalized to other disease states and immunological phenotypes. In a later analysis, several top co-occurrence clusters were reported to appear linked to parvovirus B19, influenza, CMV and Epstein-Barr virus. Most TCR sequences were seen in very few donors, while some public TCRs were found in many individuals. A later genetic analysis associated a missense DCLRE1C variant with V-gene and J-gene trimming of TCR beta chains, and an independent cohort replicated the association. The sequencing pipeline was judged likely to have produced a cluster of highly shared sequence variants as a technical artifact. In a later analysis, HLA-associated TCR beta chains showed more clonal expansion and lower generation probabilities than non-associated chains that were equally common. According to a later analysis, TCR association rates differed among HLA loci, with DRB1 alleles showing the most associated TCRs and HLA-C alleles showing the fewest. This cohort had only TCR beta chains sequenced, and the lack of alpha or paired-chain data limited which features could be detected. Roughly uniform sequencing depth across donors was assumed in presence/absence analyses, although this assumption may not hold. Some IMGT-functional V segments, including TRBV6-2 and TRBV6-3, could not be told apart with the 87-base-pair reads, so those segments were excluded. Because counts were too low, approximately 15 rarely observed V segments, including chromosome 9 orphons, were excluded from the earlier analysis of around 640 of the donors. In a later analysis, most CMV-associated TCR beta chains were found to appear HLA-restricted, with HLA associations seemingly driven largely by CMV exposure. A total of 150 to 200 TCR beta chains were listed by the study as associated with cytomegalovirus. A further reported finding was that TCR beta sequences accurately predicted the HLA-A and HLA-B alleles for most subjects in the first cohort. CMV serostatus was the only immune exposure information available for the cohort. In vitro tests confirmed that a few of the cytomegalovirus-associated TCR beta chains recognize cytomegalovirus antigens. An earlier analysis of approximately 540 of the donors showed that most TCR beta V segments appeared in productive rearrangements either about 87% or about 30% of the time, which broadly matched IMGT annotations. Assigning TCR associations to individual alleles was difficult when HLA alleles, especially DR and DQ, strongly co-occurred. Specific HLA alleles were associated with 15,000 to 20,000 TCR beta sequences at a false discovery rate of 0.05 in a later analysis. Because HLA typing was missing for some donors at each locus, association tests included only the typed subset.

From its cysteine to its phenylalanine, the CDR3 spans 16 amino acids. The CDR3 DNA has 48 bases and is translated from base 1. The germline V gene yields SGHRS for CDR1 and YFSETQ for CDR2. V is shortened by 0 bases, J by 0 bases, and the region joining them spans 10 bases. In total, around 600 healthy bone marrow donors made up the cohort. Cohort members were all nominally healthy when sampled, although unrecorded immune exposures were likely present. The donor tested CMV seronegative and was one of the 352 seronegative cohort members. Every donor gave a peripheral blood sample, and the peripheral blood mononuclear cells from that sample were used for TCR beta sequencing. The Qiagen DNeasy Blood Extraction Kit was used to extract genomic DNA from the blood cell samples. Turning to this clone: It has no known antigen specificity. Base qualities are missing; no much larger clone stands one base away.

The method behind the library was the immunoSEQ multiplex PCR assay. For the multiplex PCR, a mixture combining 60 forward primers for TCR Vbeta segments and 13 reverse primers for TCR Jbeta segments was used. The CDR3 region of rearranged TCR beta genes was amplified from genomic DNA with a multiplex PCR assay. On the Illumina HiSeq System, the amplified TCR beta libraries were sequenced as 87-base-pair reads. The paper's processing steps were these. A later analysis tallied around 82 million unique TCR beta chains across the 700 or so repertoires, and around 10 million of those chains were shared by two or more donors. Raw reads were error-corrected and collapsed into unique sequences by a nearest-neighbor algorithm in which closely related sequences were merged to remove PCR and sequencing errors. Alignment of CDR3 sequences to IMGT reference sequences was used to assign V, D and J gene segments. For a sequence to be retained, a match of at least six nucleotides to both a V gene segment and a J gene segment was required. Rearrangements were called productive when the CDR3 lacked stop codons and stayed in frame with V and J; all others were non-productive. CDR3 was defined according to IMGT convention as the region running from the second conserved V-encoded cysteine to the conserved J-encoded phenylalanine. In an earlier analysis of 500 to 650 of the donors, sequences lacking an unambiguous match to a single V gene segment were excluded. An earlier analysis of approximately 590 of the donors called V segments functional above 56.7% productive rearrangements and segregating when the between-donor standard deviation exceeded 5%. A statistical classification framework was built for diagnosing cytomegalovirus status from the catalog of TCR beta chain sequences. In a later analysis, V and J genes were assigned by comparing TCR nucleotide sequences against IMGT/GENE-DB human TR gene sequences. The TCRdist pipeline was used in a later analysis to assign CDR3 sequences and most-parsimonious VDJ recombination scenarios. In a later analysis, each TCR beta chain was defined by its CDR3 amino acid sequence together with its V-gene family, and reads lacking a unique V-gene family were excluded. In a later analysis, nearly 600 highly shared, low-generation-probability nucleotide sequences were removed to address suspected cross-contamination and a sequencing artifact. A later analysis calculated a clonal expansion index for each public chain from normalized within-repertoire ranks of inferred template counts. A later analysis computed generation probabilities with a VDJ recombination model fitted to out-of-frame rearrangements, and checked the results against IGoR. In a later analysis, TCR-TCR, TCR-HLA and TCR-CMV co-occurrence was scored with hypergeometric tests, and a repertoire-size bias correction was applied to TCR pairs. A later analysis estimated false discovery rates by permuting HLA or CMV assignments 20 times. In a later analysis, co-occurring TCRs were grouped with DBSCAN, and TCRdist sequence similarity was added when clustering was performed within HLA-allele-positive subsets. Co-occurrence clustering excluded repertoires with fewer than 30,000 or more than 120,000 public chains, plus five with anomalous nucleotide sharing. The source is immuneACCESS, and TCRdb retained only in-frame sequences with V and J called. Part of the clones is not carried over; for the studies checked, unresolved V genes explain less than half of this, and the remainder is unexplained. V, J and clone size were drawn from that table, and D and trimming were deduced from the DNA. The sample table holds around 150,000 clones, of which more than 60% were seen once. The ten biggest clones cover less than 5% of the sample.

The sequence was collected from a male donor in good health and CMV-seronegative. This chain joins TRBV5-1 to TRBJ2-1; TRBD2 is perhaps the D gene, given 6 matching bases. The material sequenced was PBMCs. CDR3 sequence: CASSLGGVASYNEQFF. The base sequence is TGCGCCAGCAGCTTGGGGGGGGTTGCCTCCTACAATGAGCAGTTCTTC. Here the CDR3 is joined to the reference TRBV5-1 and TRBJ2-1 genes, and the full variable domain is: KAGVTQTPRYLIKTRGQQVTLSCSPISGHRSVSWYQQTPGQGLQFLFEYFSETQRNKGNFPGRFSGRQFSNSRSEMNVSTLELGDSALYLCASSLGGVASYNEQFFGPGTRLTVL.